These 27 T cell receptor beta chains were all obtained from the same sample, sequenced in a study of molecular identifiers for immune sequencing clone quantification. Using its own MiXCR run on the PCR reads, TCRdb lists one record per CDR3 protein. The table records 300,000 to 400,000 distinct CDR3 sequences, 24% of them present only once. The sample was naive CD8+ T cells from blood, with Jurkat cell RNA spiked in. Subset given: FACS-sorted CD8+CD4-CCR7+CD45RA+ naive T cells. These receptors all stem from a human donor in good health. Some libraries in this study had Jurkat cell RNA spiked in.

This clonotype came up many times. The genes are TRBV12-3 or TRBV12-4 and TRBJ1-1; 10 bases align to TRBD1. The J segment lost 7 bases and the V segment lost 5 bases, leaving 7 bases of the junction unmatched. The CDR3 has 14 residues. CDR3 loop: CASSPPGQGFEAFF. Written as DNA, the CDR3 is TGTGCCAGCAGTCCCCCGGGACAGGGGTTTGAAGCTTTCTTT.

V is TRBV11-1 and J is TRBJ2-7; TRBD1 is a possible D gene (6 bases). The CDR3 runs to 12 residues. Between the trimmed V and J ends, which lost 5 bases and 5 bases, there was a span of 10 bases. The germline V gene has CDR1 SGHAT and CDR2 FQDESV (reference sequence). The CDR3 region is CASSHTGNEQYF. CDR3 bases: TGTGCCAGCAGCCACACAGGGAACGAGCAGTACTTC.

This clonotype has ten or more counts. The CDR3 coding sequence is TGCAGCGTACCCAGGACAGACTATACGCAGTATTTT. Amino acids: CSVPRTDYTQYF. The chain carries TRBV29-1 and TRBJ2-3; the D gene is possibly TRBD1 (6 bases). Germline V gene lookup returns CDR1 SQVTM and CDR2 ANQGSEA. V shed 6 bases and J shed 7 bases, with 14 bases lying between them. The CDR3 is 12 amino acids.

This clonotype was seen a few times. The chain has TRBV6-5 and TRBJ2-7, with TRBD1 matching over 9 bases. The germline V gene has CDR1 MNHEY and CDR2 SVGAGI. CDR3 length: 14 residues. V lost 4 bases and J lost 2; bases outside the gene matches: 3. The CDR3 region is CASSSTGGTYEQYF. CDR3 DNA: TGTGCCAGCAGTTCGACAGGGGGGACCTACGAGCAGTACTTC.

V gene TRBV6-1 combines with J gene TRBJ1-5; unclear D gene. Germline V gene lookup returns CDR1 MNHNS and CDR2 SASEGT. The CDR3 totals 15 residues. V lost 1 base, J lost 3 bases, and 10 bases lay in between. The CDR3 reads CASSEVVGNNQPQHF. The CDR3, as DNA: TGTGCCAGCAGTGAAGTGGTAGGGAACAATCAGCCCCAGCATTTT.

CDR3 region: CASSPDRTWSTGELFF. The DNA of the CDR3 is TGTGCCAGCAGTCCGGACCGTACCTGGAGCACCGGGGAGCTGTTTTTT. The V gene is TRBV12-3 or TRBV12-4, the J gene TRBJ2-2, with D unresolved. This CDR3 is built from 16 residues. V lost 5 bases to trimming and J lost 4 bases, with 17 bases between them.

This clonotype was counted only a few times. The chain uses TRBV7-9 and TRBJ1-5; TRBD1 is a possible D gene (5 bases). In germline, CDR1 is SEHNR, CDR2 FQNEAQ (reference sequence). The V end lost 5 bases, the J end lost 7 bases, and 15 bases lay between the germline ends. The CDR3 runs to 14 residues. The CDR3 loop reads CASSHGLGEQPQHF. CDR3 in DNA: TGTGCCAGCAGCCACGGACTAGGGGAGCAGCCCCAGCATTTT. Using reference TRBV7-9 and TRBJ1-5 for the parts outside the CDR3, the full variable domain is DTGVSQNPRHKITKRGQNVTFRCDPISEHNRLYWYRQTLGQGPEFLTYFQNEAQLEKSRLLSDRFSAERPKGSFSTLEIQRTEQGDSAMYLCASSHGLGEQPQHFGDGTRLSIL.

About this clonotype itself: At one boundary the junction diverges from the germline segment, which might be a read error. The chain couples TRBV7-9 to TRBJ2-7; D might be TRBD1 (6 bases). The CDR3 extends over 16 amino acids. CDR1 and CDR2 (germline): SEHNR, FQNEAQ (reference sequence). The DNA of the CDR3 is TGTGCCAGCAGCGCAGCTCATGGGGGCAGCACCTACGAGCGGTACTTC. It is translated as CASSAAHGGSTYERYF.

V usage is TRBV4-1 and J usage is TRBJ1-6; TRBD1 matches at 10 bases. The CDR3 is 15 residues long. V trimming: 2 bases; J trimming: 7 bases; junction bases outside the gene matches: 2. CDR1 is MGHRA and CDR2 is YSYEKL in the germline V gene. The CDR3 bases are TGCGCCAGCAGCCAACTGGGACAGGGGAATTCACCCCTCCACTTT. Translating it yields CASSQLGQGNSPLHF.

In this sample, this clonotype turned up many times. In DNA, the CDR3 is TGCGCCAGCAGCTTCTTTCAGGGGTCGTACCAAGAGACCCAGTACTTC. It encodes CASSFFQGSYQETQYF. This chain joins TRBV5-1 and TRBJ2-5; tentative D call: TRBD1 (6 bases). This CDR3 has 16 amino acids. Germline values: CDR1 SGHRS, CDR2 YFSETQ. The V end lost 2 bases, the J end lost 0 bases, and 14 bases lay between the germline ends.

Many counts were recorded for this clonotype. CDR3 residues: CASSSSPTGHTEAFF. The CDR3 DNA follows: TGTGCCAGCAGTTCATCCCCCACAGGGCACACTGAAGCTTTCTTT. V and J are TRBV28 and TRBJ1-1, with D maybe TRBD1 (6 bases). Germline V lookup: CDR1 MDHEN, CDR2 SYDVKM. This CDR3 spans 15 amino acids. V dropped 4 bases and J dropped 3 bases, with 15 bases sitting between them.

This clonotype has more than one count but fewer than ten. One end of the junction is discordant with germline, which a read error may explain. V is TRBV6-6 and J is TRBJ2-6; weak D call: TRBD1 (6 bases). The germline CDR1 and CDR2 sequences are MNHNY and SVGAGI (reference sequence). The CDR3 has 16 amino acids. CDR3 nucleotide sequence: TGTGCCAGCAGTTTCCGGACAGCGCCTGGGGCCATCGTCCTGACTTTC. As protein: CASSFRTAPGAIVLTF.

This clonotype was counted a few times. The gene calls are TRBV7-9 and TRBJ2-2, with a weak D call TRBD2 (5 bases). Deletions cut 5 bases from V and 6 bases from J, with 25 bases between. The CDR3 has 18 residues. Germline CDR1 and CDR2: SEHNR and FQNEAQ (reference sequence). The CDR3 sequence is CASSPPFLPGIESGELFF. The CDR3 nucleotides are TGTGCCAGCAGCCCCCCTTTTCTACCGGGGATCGAATCCGGGGAGCTGTTTTTT. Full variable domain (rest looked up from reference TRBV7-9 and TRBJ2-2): DTGVSQNPRHKITKRGQNVTFRCDPISEHNRLYWYRQTLGQGPEFLTYFQNEAQLEKSRLLSDRFSAERPKGSFSTLEIQRTEQGDSAMYLCASSPPFLPGIESGELFFGEGSRLTVL.

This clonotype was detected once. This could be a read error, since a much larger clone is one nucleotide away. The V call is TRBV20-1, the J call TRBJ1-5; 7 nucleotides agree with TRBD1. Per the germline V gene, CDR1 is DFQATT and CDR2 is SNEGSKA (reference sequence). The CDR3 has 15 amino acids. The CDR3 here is CSAVPRGQINRPQHF. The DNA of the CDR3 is TGCAGTGCCGTTCCCCGGGGACAGATCAATCGGCCCCAGCATTTT.

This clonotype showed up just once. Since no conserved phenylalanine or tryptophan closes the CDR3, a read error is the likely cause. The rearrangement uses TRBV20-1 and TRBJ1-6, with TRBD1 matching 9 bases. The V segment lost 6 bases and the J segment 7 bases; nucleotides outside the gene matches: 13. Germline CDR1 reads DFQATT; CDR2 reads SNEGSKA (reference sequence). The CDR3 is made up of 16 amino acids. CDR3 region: CSAQPFETGGNSPLHL. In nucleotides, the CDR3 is TGCAGTGCCCAACCCTTCGAGACAGGGGGGAATTCACCCCTCCACTTA.

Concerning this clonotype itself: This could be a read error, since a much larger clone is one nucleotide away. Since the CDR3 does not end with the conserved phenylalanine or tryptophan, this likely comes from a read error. The CDR3 here is CASSWEWQSSYEQYS. Here the CDR3 DNA reads TGCGCCAGCAGCTGGGAGTGGCAGAGCTCCTACGAGCAGTACTCC. The rearrangement joins TRBV5-1 to TRBJ2-7; D may be TRBD2 (5 bases). There are 15 residues in the CDR3. The V end was cut by 3 bases, the J end by 0 bases, with 13 bases between. Germline V gene sequence: CDR1 SGHRS, CDR2 YFSETQ.

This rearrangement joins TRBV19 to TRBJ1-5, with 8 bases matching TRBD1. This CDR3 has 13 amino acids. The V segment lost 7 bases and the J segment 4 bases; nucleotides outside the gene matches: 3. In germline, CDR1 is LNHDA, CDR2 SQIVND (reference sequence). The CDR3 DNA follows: TGTGCCAGTACAGGGGGCTATAATCAGCCCCAGCATTTT. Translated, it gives CASTGGYNQPQHF.

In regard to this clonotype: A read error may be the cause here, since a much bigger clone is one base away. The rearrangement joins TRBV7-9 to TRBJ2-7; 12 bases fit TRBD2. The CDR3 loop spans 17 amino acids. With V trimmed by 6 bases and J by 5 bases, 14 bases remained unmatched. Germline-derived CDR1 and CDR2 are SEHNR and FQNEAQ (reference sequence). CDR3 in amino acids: CASSTTRGTSGQHEQYF. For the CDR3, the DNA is TGTGCCAGCAGTACGACCCGTGGGACTAGCGGGCAGCACGAGCAGTACTTC.

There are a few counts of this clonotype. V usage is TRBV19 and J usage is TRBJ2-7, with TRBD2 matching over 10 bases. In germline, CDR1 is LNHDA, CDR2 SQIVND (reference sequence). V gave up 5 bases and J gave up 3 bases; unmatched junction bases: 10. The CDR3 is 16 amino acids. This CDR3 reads CASSLSSSGRYYEQYF. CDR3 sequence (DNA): TGTGCCAGTAGTCTCTCCTCTAGCGGGAGATACTACGAGCAGTACTTC.

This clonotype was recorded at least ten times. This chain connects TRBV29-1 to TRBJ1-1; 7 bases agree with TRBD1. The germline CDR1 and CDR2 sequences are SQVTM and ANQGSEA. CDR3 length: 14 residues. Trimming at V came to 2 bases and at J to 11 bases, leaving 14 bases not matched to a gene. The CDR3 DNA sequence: TGCAGCGTTGAAAACACCGGGACAGCCCCAGGGGCTTTCTTT. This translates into CSVENTGTAPGAFF. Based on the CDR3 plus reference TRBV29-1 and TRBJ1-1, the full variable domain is SAVISQKPSRDICQRGTSLTIQCQVDSQVTMMFWYRQQPGQSLTLIATANQGSEATYESGFVIDKFPISRPNLTFSTLTVSNMSPEDSSIYLCSVENTGTAPGAFFGQGTRLTVV.

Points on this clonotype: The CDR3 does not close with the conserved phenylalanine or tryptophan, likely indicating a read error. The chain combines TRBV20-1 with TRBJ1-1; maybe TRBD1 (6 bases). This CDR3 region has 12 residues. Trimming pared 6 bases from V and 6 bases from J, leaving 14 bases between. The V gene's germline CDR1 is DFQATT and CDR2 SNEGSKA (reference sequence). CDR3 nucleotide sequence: TGCAGTGCGATCAAAGGGGGACCTGAAGCTTTCTCT. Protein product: CSAIKGGPEAFS.

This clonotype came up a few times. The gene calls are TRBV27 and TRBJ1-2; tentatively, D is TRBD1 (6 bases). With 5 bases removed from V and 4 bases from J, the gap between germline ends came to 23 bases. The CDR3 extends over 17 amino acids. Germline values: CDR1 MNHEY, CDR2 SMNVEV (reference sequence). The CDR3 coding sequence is TGTGCCAGCAGTCCAGACTCCAGGGGCTCCTTTTCCTATGGCTACACCTTC. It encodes CASSPDSRGSFSYGYTF.

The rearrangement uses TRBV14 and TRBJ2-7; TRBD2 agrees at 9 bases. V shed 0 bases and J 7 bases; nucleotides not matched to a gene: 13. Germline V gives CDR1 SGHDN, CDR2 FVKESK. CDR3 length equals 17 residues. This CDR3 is CASSQDWFSGGSGEQYF. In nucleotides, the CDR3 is TGTGCCAGCAGCCAAGATTGGTTCAGCGGGGGGTCCGGGGAGCAGTACTTC.

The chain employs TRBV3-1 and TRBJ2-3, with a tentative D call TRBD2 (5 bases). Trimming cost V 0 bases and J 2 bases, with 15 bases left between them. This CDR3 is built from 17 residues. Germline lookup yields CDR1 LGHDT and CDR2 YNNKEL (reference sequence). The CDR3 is CASSQDLGGAPTDTQYF. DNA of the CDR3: TGTGCCAGCAGCCAAGATCTAGGAGGTGCGCCCACAGATACGCAGTATTTT.

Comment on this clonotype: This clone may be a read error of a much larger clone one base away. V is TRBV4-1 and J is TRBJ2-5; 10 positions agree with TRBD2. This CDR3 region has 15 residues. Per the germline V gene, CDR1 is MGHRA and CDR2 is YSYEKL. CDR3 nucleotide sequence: TGCGCCAGCAGCCAACGGACTAGCGGCCAAGAGACCCTGTACTTC. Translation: CASSQRTSGQETLYF.

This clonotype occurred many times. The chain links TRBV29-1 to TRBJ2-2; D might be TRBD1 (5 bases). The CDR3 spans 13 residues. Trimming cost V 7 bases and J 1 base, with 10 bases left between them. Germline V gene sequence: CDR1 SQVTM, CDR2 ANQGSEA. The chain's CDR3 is CSGMTENTGELFF. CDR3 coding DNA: TGCAGCGGTATGACAGAGAACACCGGGGAGCTGTTTTTT.

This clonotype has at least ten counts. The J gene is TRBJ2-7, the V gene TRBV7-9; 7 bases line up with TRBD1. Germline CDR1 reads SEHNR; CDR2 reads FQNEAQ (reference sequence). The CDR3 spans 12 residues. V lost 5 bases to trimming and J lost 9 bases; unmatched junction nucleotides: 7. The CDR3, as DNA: TGTGCCAGCAGCGGCATCTCAGGGGGGCAGTACTTC. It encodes CASSGISGGQYF.